Listed here are 13 T cell receptor beta chains from one sample, sequenced in a study of identical twins. TCRdb reanalysed the 5' RACE reads using MiXCR and keeps one entry per CDR3 protein. The sample yields about 570,000 distinct CDR3 sequences, 9.5% to 10% seen once. In addition, the sample was reused for a study of yellow fever vaccine responses in identical twins.

The sequenced sample consisted of PBMCs. These receptors were taken from a woman under 30 in good health.

This clonotype was seen at least ten times. This rearrangement joins TRBV28 to TRBJ2-7; no reliable D call. V lost 5 bases and J 7 bases, leaving 6 bases between the germline ends. This CDR3 region has 10 residues. Germline V lookup: CDR1 MDHEN, CDR2 SYDVKM. For the CDR3, the DNA is TGTGCCAGCAGTGGGCGGGAGCAGTACTTC. Its protein is CASSGREQYF. Drawing the rest from reference TRBV28 and TRBJ2-7, the complete variable domain is DVKVTQSSRYLVKRTGEKVFLECVQDMDHENMFWYRQDPGLGLRLIYFSYDVKMKEKGDIPEGYSVSREKKERFSLILESASTNQTSMYLCASSGREQYFGPGTRLTVT.

This clonotype came up many times. The chain employs TRBV4-3 and TRBJ2-3, with D hard to call. This CDR3 contains 14 residues. Germline V gives CDR1 LGHNA, CDR2 YSLEER. The V end lost 0 bases, the J end lost 2 bases, and 6 bases lay between the germline ends. In DNA form, the CDR3 reads TGCGCCAGCAGCCAAGATAGGTTCACAGATACGCAGTATTTT. Its translation: CASSQDRFTDTQYF.

This clonotype was counted only a few times. V gene TRBV24-1 combines with J gene TRBJ2-5; D tentatively fits TRBD1 or TRBD2 (5 bases each). The V gene's germline CDR1 is KGHDR and CDR2 SFDVKD. The CDR3 totals 13 residues. The ends were cut back, 4 bases at V and 4 bases at J, with 9 bases in the middle. This CDR3 is CATSDPGRETQYF. For the CDR3, the DNA is TGTGCCACCAGTGACCCGGGACGAGAGACCCAGTACTTC.

This clonotype was detected a few times. The J gene is TRBJ2-1, the V gene TRBV20-1; 8 bases fit TRBD2. CDR1 and CDR2 (germline): DFQATT, SNEGSKA (reference sequence). Losses at the gene ends were 8 bases for V and 5 bases for J; bases not matched to a gene: 14. There are 15 residues in the CDR3. As DNA, the CDR3 is TGCAGTCCACTAGATCCCGGGAGGGCAAACAATGAGCAGTTCTTC. Protein sequence: CSPLDPGRANNEQFF.

This clonotype has a count of ten or more. The V call is TRBV6-2 or TRBV6-3, the J call TRBJ2-2, with 7 bases that match TRBD2. V gave up 0 bases and J gave up 4 bases; unmatched junction bases: 11. Germline loops: CDR1 MNHEY, CDR2 SVGEGT. This CDR3 has 18 amino acids. The CDR3 DNA sequence: TGTGCCAGCAGTTACTCGAAAGGGCGGGAGAAGGGCACCGGGGAGCTGTTTTTT. Its translation is CASSYSKGREKGTGELFF.

The chain uses TRBV11-2 and TRBJ1-2, with a possible D match to TRBD1 (6 bases). The CDR3 spans 13 residues. V lost 5 bases, J lost 4 bases, and 11 bases lay in between. Germline assignment: CDR1 SGHAT and CDR2 FQNNGV. For the CDR3, the DNA is TGTGCCAGCAGCCCATTCAGGGGCTATGGCTACACCTTC. Residues: CASSPFRGYGYTF.

The V and J genes are TRBV2 and TRBJ2-7; TRBD2 is a possible D gene (6 bases). The germline V gene encodes CDR1 SNHLY and CDR2 FYNNEI. The CDR3 sequence is 19 residues long. V shed 1 base and J shed 3 bases, with 25 bases lying between them. CDR3 in amino acids: CASSEGRGDPPSIGYEQYF. As DNA, the CDR3 is TGTGCCAGCAGTGAAGGTCGCGGGGACCCACCCTCCATAGGCTACGAGCAGTACTTC.

This clonotype was seen only a few times. V gene TRBV10-3 combines with J gene TRBJ2-2, with unresolved D. V lost 5 bases to trimming and J lost 7 bases, with 5 bases between them. The CDR3 is made up of 11 amino acids. Germline V gene lookup returns CDR1 ENHRY and CDR2 SYGVKD. CDR3 in amino acids: CAISRGGELFF. The CDR3 DNA follows: TGTGCCATCAGTCGCGGCGGGGAGCTGTTTTTT.

Ten or more counts support this clonotype. The chain is built from TRBV6-2 or TRBV6-3 and TRBJ2-2, with TRBD2 matching over 8 bases. Trimming cost V 7 bases and J 0 bases; bases outside gene matches: 13. CDR1 and CDR2 from the germline V gene are MNHEY and SVGEGT. CDR3 length: 18 amino acids. The CDR3 nucleotides are TGTGCCAGCACTAAAGCGGGGGCCATCTTCGCGAACACCGGGGAGCTGTTTTTT. Its translation: CASTKAGAIFANTGELFF.

The J gene is TRBJ2-1, the V gene TRBV12-5; 8 bases align to TRBD1. This CDR3 spans 14 amino acids. Germline trimming cut 4 bases from V and 9 bases from J; bases unmatched to any gene: 8. Germline V gene data show CDR1 as LGHNT and CDR2 as FRNRAP. CDR3 nucleotide sequence: TGTGCTAGTGGTTCCGGACAGGGTAGTGGTGAGCAGTTCTTC. As protein: CASGSGQGSGEQFF.

This clonotype was counted many times. The J gene is TRBJ1-6, the V gene TRBV25-1; 9 bases are shared with TRBD1. Germline-derived CDR1 and CDR2 are MGHDK and SYGVNS. V shed 10 bases and J 5 bases; nucleotides not matched to a gene: 9. The CDR3 is 15 residues long. CDR3 region: CATRSGTGNNSPLHF. The CDR3 DNA reads TGTGCCACCCGTTCCGGGACAGGGAATAATTCACCCCTCCACTTT.

The rearrangement joins TRBV20-1 to TRBJ2-7, with 11 bases aligning to TRBD2. CDR3 size: 16 residues. V shed 1 base, J shed 5 bases, and the junction held 10 bases outside the gene matches. Germline assignment: CDR1 DFQATT and CDR2 SNEGSKA (reference sequence). The CDR3 sequence is CSARAVSGGAAHEQYF. The CDR3 DNA reads as TGCAGTGCTAGAGCTGTTAGCGGGGGGGCGGCCCACGAGCAGTACTTC.

This clonotype was picked up a small number of times. The chain joins TRBV7-9 to TRBJ2-7; 9 bases align to TRBD1. The CDR3 covers 14 residues. V was pared by 5 bases and J by 4 bases, with 6 bases of the junction left unmatched. CDR1 and CDR2 from the germline V gene are SEHNR and FQNEAQ (reference sequence). CDR3 sequence (DNA): TGTGCCAGCAGCCCGATACAGGGGGCGTACGAGCAGTACTTC. Protein sequence: CASSPIQGAYEQYF. Drawing the rest from reference TRBV7-9 and TRBJ2-7, the complete variable domain is DTGVSQNPRHKITKRGQNVTFRCDPISEHNRLYWYRQTLGQGPEFLTYFQNEAQLEKSRLLSDRFSAERPKGSFSTLEIQRTEQGDSAMYLCASSPIQGAYEQYFGPGTRLTVT.